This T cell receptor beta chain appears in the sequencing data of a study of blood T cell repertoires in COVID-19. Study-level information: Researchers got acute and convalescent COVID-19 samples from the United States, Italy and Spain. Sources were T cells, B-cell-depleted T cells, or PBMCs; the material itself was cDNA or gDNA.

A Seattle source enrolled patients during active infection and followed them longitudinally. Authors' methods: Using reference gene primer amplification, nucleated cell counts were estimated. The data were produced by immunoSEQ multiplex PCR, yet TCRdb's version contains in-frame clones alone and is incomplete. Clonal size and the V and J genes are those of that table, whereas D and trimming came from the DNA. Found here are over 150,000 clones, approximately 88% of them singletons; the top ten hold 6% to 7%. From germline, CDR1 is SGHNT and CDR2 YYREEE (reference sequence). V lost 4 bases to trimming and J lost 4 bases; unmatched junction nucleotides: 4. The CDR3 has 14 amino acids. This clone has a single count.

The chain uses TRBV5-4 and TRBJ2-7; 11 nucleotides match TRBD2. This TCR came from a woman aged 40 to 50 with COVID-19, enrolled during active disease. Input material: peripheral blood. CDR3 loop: CASSPGLAVYEQYF. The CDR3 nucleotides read TGTGCCAGCAGCCCGGGACTAGCGGTGTACGAGCAGTACTTC. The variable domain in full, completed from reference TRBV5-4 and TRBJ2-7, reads ETGVTQSPTHLIKTRGQQVTLRCSSQSGHNTVSWYQQALGQGPQFIFQYYREEENGRGNFPPRFSGLQFPNYSSELNVNALELDDSALYLCASSPGLAVYEQYFGPGTRLTVT.